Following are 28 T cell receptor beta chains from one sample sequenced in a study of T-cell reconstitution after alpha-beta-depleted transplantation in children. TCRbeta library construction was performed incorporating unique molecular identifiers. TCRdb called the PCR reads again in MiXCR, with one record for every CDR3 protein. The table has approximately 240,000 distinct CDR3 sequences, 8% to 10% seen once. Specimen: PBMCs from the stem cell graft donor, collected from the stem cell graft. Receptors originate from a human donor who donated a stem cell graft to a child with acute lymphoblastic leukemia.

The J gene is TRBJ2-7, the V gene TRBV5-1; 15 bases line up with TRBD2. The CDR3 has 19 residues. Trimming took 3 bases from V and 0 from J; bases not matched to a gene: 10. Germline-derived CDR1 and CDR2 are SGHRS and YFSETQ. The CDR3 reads CASSSTGTSGGHYSYEQYF. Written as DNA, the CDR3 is TGCGCCAGCAGCTCCACCGGGACTAGCGGGGGGCACTACTCCTACGAGCAGTACTTC.

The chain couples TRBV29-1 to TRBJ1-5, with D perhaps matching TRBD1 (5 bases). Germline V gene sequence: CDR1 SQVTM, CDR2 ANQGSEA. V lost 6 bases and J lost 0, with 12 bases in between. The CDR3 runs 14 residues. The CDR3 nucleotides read TGCAGCGTACGGGACTCCAATAGCAATCAGCCCCAGCATTTT. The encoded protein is CSVRDSNSNQPQHF.

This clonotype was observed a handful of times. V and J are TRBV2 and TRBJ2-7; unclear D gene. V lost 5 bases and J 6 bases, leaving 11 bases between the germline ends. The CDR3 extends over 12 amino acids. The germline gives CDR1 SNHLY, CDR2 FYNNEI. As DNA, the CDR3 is TGTGCCAGCAGTTACACCGTGGGCGAGCAGTACTTC. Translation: CASSYTVGEQYF.

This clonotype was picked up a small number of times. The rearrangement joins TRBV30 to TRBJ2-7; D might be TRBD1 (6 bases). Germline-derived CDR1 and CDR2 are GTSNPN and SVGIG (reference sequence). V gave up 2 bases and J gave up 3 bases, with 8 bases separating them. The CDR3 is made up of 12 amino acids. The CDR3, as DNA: TGTGCCTGGAGTATGGACAGCTACGAGCAGTACTTC. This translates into CAWSMDSYEQYF.

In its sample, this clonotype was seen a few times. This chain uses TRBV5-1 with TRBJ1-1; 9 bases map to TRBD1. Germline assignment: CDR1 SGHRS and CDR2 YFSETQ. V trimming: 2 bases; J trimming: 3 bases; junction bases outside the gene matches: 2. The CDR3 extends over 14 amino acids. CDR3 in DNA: TGCGCCAGCAGCTTACAGGGGGCCGACACTGAAGCTTTCTTT. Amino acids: CASSLQGADTEAFF. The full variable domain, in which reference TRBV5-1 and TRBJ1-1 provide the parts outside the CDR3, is KAGVTQTPRYLIKTRGQQVTLSCSPISGHRSVSWYQQTPGQGLQFLFEYFSETQRNKGNFPGRFSGRQFSNSRSEMNVSTLELGDSALYLCASSLQGADTEAFFGQGTRLTVV.

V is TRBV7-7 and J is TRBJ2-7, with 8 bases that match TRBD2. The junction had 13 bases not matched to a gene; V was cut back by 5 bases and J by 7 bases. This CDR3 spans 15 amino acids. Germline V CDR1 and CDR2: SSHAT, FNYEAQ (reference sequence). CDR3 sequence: CASSPLGGALREQYF. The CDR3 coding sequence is TGTGCCAGCAGCCCCCTCGGGGGGGCATTGAGGGAGCAGTACTTC.

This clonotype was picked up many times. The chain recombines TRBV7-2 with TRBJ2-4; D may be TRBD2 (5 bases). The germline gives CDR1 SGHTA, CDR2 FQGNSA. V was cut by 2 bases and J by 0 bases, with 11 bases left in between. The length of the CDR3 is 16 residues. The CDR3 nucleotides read TGTGCCAGCAGCTTAAGAGGGCTCTTAGCCAAAAACATTCAGTACTTC. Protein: CASSLRGLLAKNIQYF.

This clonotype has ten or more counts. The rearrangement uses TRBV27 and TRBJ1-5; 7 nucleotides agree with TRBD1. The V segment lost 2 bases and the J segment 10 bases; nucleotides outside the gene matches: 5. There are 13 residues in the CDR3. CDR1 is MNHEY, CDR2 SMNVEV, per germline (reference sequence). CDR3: CASSLLGQSPQHF. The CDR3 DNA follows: TGTGCCAGCAGTTTACTGGGACAGAGCCCCCAGCATTTT.

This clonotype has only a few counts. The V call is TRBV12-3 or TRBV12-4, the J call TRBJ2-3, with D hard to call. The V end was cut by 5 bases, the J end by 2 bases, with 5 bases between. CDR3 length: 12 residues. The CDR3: CASSEITDTQYF. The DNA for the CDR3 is TGTGCCAGCAGTGAAATCACAGATACGCAGTATTTT.

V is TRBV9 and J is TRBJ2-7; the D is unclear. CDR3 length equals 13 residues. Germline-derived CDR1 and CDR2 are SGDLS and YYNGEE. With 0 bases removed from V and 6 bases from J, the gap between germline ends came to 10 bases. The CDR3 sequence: CASSVDPLSEQYF. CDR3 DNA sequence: TGTGCCAGCAGCGTAGACCCCCTATCCGAGCAGTACTTC.

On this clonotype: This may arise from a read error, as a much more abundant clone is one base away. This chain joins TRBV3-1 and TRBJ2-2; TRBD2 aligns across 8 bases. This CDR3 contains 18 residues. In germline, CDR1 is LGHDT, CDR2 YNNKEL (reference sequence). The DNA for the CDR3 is TGTACCAGCAGCCGCCGGGGGGGCAGCGGGGGATACACCGGGGAGCTGTTTTTT. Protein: CTSSRRGGSGGYTGELFF.

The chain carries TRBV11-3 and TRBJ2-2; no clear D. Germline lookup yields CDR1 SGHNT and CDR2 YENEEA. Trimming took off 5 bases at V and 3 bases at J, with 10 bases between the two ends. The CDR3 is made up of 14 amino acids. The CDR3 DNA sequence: TGTGCCAGCAGCAACGGACGGGACACCGGGGAGCTGTTTTTT. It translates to CASSNGRDTGELFF.

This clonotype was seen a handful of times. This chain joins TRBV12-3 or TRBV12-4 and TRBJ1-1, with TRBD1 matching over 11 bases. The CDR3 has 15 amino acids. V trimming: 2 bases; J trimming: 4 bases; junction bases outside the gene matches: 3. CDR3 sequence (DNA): TGTGCCAGCAGTTTATTCGGGACAGGGGGCACTGAAGCTTTCTTT. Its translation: CASSLFGTGGTEAFF.

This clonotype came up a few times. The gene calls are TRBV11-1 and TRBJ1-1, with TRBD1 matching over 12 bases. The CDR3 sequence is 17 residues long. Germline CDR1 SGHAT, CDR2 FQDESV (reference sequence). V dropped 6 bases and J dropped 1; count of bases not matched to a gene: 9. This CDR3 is CASSFPPGQGANTEAFF. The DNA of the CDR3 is TGTGCCAGCAGTTTTCCGCCGGGACAGGGGGCGAACACTGAAGCTTTCTTT.

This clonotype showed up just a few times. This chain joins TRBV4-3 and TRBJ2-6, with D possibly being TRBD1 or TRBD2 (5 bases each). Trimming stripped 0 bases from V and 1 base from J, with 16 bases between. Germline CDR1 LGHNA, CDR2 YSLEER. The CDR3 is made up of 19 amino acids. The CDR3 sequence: CASSQEPGPHASGANVLTF. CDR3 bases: TGCGCCAGCAGCCAAGAACCGGGACCTCACGCTTCTGGGGCCAACGTCCTGACTTTC.

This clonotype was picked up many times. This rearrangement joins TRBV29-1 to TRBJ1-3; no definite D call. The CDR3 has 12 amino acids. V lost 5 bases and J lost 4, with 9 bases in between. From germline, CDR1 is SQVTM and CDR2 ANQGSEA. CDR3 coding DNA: TGCAGCGTTCTCCATGGAGGAAACACCATATATTTT. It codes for CSVLHGGNTIYF.

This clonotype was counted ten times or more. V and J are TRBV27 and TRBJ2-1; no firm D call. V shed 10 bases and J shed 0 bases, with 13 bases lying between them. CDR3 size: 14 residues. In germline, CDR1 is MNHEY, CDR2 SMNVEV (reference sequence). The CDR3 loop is CATNPSSSYNEQFF. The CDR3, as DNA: TGTGCCACCAATCCATCAAGCTCCTACAATGAGCAGTTCTTC.

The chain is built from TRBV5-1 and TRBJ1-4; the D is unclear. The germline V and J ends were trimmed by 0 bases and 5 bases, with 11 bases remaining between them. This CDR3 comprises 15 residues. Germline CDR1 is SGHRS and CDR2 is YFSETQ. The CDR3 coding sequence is TGCGCCAGCAGCTTGGAGGCAGCGAGCAATGAAAAACTGTTTTTT. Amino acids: CASSLEAASNEKLFF.

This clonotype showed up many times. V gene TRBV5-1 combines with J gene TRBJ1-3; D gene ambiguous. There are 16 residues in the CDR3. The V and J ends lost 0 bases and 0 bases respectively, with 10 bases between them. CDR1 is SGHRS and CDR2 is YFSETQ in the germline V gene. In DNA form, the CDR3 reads TGCGCCAGCAGCTTGGCTACGTTGGTCTCTGGAAACACCATATATTTT. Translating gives CASSLATLVSGNTIYF.

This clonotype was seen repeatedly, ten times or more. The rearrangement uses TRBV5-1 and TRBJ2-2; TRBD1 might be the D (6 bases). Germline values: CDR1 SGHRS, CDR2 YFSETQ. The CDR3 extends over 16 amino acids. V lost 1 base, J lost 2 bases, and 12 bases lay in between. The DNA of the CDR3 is TGCGCCAGCAGCTTGCGGACACAGGGTAACACCGGGGAGCTGTTTTTT. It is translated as CASSLRTQGNTGELFF.

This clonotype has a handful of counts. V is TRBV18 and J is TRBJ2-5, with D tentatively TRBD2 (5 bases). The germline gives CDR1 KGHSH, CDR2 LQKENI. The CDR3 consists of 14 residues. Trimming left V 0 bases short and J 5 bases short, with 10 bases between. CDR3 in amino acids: CASSPPEGYETQYF. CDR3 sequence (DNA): TGTGCCAGCTCACCACCTGAGGGTTACGAGACCCAGTACTTC. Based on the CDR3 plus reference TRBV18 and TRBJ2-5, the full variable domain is NAGVMQNPRHLVRRRGQEARLRCSPMKGHSHVYWYRQLPEEGLKFMVYLQKENIIDESGMPKERFSAEFPKEGPSILRIQQVVRGDSAAYFCASSPPEGYETQYFGPGTRLLVL.

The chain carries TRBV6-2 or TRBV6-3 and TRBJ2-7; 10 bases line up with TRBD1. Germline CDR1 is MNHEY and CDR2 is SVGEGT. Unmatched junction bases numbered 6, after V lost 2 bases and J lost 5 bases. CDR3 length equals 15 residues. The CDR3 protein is CASSYPGQGKDEQYF. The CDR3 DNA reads TGTGCCAGCAGTTACCCGGGACAGGGGAAAGACGAGCAGTACTTC.

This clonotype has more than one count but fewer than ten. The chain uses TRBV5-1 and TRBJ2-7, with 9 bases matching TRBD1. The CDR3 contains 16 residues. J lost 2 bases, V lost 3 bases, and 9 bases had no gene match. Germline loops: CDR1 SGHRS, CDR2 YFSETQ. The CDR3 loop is CASSSPMRQGAYEQYF. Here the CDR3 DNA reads TGCGCCAGCAGCTCCCCGATGAGACAGGGGGCCTACGAGCAGTACTTC.

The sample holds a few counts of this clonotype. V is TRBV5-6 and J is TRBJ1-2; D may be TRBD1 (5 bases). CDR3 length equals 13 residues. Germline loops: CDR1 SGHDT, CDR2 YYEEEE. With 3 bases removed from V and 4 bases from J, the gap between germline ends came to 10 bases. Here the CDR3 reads CASSSRGPYGYTF. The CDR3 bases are TGTGCCAGCAGCTCTAGGGGACCCTATGGCTACACCTTC.

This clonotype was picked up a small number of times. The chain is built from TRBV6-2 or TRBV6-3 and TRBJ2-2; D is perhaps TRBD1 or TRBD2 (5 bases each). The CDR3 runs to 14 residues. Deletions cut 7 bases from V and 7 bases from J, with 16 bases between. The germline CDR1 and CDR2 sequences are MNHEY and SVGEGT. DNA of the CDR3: TGTGCCAGCAAGAGCGGCAGGGAAGGCGGGGAGCTGTTTTTT. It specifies CASKSGREGGELFF.

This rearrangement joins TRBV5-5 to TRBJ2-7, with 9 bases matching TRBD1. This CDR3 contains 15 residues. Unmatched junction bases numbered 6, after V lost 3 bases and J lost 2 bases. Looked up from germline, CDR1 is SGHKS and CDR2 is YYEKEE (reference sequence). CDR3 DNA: TGTGCCAGCAGCTCAACAGGGGGCGAAGCCTACGAGCAGTACTTC. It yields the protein CASSSTGGEAYEQYF. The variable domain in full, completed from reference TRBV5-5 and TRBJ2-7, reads DAGVTQSPTHLIKTRGQQVTLRCSPISGHKSVSWYQQVLGQGPQFIFQYYEKEERGRGNFPDRFSARQFPNYSSELNVNALLLGDSALYLCASSSTGGEAYEQYFGPGTRLTVT.

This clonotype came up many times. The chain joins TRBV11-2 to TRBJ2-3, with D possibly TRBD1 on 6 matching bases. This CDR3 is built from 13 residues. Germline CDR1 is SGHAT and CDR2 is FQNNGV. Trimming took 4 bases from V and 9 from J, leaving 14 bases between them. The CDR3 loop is CASSSGPDRTQYF. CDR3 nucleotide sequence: TGTGCCAGCAGCTCAGGGCCCGACAGGACGCAGTATTTT.

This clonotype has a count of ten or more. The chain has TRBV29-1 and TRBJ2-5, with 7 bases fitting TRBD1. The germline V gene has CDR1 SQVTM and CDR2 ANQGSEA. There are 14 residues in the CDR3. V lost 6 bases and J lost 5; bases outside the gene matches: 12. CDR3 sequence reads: CSVSDRALTETQYF. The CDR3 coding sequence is TGCAGCGTCTCCGACAGGGCTCTAACTGAGACCCAGTACTTC.